Following are 7 T cell receptor beta chains from one sample sequenced in a study of blood T cell repertoires in COVID-19. Sequencing was performed with immunoSEQ multiplex PCR; in TCRdb, only in-frame clones are kept and a portion is missing. This sample has more than 200,000 clones, with about 88% found just once. Source material: peripheral blood. These receptors all come from an older man with acute or convalescent COVID-19.

This clone was observed once. The chain is built from TRBV3-1 (or the pseudogene TRBV3-2) and TRBJ1-2; perhaps TRBD1 as D (5 bases). Trimming stripped 4 bases from V and 6 bases from J, with 6 bases between. CDR1 is LGHDT and CDR2 is YNNKEL in the germline V gene (reference sequence). This CDR3 has 11 amino acids. CDR3 nucleotides: TGTGCCAGCAGCCTCAGGGATGGCTACACCTTC. Protein product: CASSLRDGYTF.

The V and J genes are TRBV7-2 and TRBJ2-7, with D possibly matching TRBD1 (6 bases). V shed 5 bases and J shed 5 bases, with 10 bases lying between them. In germline, CDR1 is SGHTA, CDR2 FQGNSA. The length of the CDR3 is 12 residues. This CDR3 is CASSKQGHEQYF. In DNA form, the CDR3 reads TGTGCCAGCAGCAAGCAGGGGCACGAGCAGTACTTC.

The chain joins TRBV4-3 to TRBJ2-7, with a weak D call TRBD1 (6 bases). The CDR3 runs 15 residues. Germline V CDR1 and CDR2: LGHNA, YSLEER. Trimming removed 4 bases at V and 1 base at J, with 14 bases between. CDR3 in amino acids: CASSPLGTPSYEQYF. CDR3 DNA sequence: TGCGCCAGCAGCCCACTTGGGACACCGTCCTACGAGCAGTACTTC.

This clone has only one observation. The chain recombines TRBV24-1 with TRBJ2-3, with 12 nucleotides matching TRBD2. The CDR3 runs 15 residues. Trimming at V came to 6 bases and at J to 3 bases, leaving 3 bases not matched to a gene. The germline V gene encodes CDR1 KGHDR and CDR2 SFDVKD. CDR3: CATSSTSGRTDTQYF. The CDR3 DNA reads TGTGCCACCAGTTCGACTAGCGGGAGAACAGATACGCAGTATTTT.

The V and J genes are TRBV3-1 (or the pseudogene TRBV3-2) and TRBJ2-4, with D unclear. The CDR3 totals 14 residues. The V gene lost 7 bases and the J gene lost 0 bases, with 10 bases spanning the gap. Germline loops: CDR1 LGHDT, CDR2 YNNKEL (reference sequence). As DNA, the CDR3 is TGTGCCAGCAAGGAAACGGGAGCCAAAAACATTCAGTACTTC. Encoded protein: CASKETGAKNIQYF.

V and J are TRBV5-4 and TRBJ2-1, with 8 bases matching TRBD2. CDR1 and CDR2 (germline): SGHNT, YYREEE (reference sequence). This CDR3 has 15 amino acids. The V and J ends lost 6 bases and 0 bases, in that order; junction bases with no gene match: 5. CDR3 coding DNA: TGTGCCAGCACCACCGGGACTAGCTCCTACAATGAGCAGTTCTTC. Translated: CASTTGTSSYNEQFF.

The chain joins TRBV18 to TRBJ1-5; D not certain. The germline gives CDR1 KGHSH, CDR2 LQKENI. The CDR3 totals 15 residues. Deletions cut 2 bases from V and 4 bases from J, with 12 bases between. As DNA, the CDR3 is TGTGCCAGCTCACCAACGGAGGGCAGAAATCAGCCCCAGCATTTT. It encodes CASSPTEGRNQPQHF.